The source of this TCR beta chain is a study of T-cell memory formation after mild COVID-19. The wider study: Largely, the TCR clusters proved donor specific.

Study-wide findings and caveats: Memory sampled before infection contained some responding clones, suggesting cross-reactive memory joined. There was a balanced CD4/CD8 profile in clones contracting day 15 to 85, and later expanders leaned CD4+.

The authors produced TCR alpha and TCR beta cDNA libraries with sample barcodes and UMIs by 5'RACE using constant-segment primers. TCRdb processed the 5' RACE reads anew with MiXCR; each CDR3 protein has one entry. This table holds 550,000 to 650,000 distinct CDR3 sequences, roughly 17% found once. Germline assignment: CDR1 SGDLS and CDR2 YYNGEE. The CDR3 totals 15 residues. J gave up 1 base and V 3 bases, and 6 bases lay outside the gene matches. This clonotype appeared a few times. The antigen is unknown. This chain uses TRBV9 with TRBJ2-5; 7 bases match TRBD1. Sample: PBMCs or a T cell subset sorted from them (not recorded which). The sequence derives from an adult woman who had mild COVID-19 (a few samples of this study predate the infection). Cell type and time point are not known. CDR3 DNA: TGTGCCAGCAGCGCCCTGGACAGGCTCCAAGAGACCCAGTACTTC. This codes for CASSALDRLQETQYF.